This TCR beta chain emerged from a study of shared T cell receptors in the human thymus. Produced via immunoSEQ multiplex PCR; TCRdb's table is partial and in-frame only. The sample has about 660,000 clones, around 87% seen once. The CDR3 extends over 11 amino acids. Germline lookup yields CDR1 SGHDN and CDR2 FVKESK. V lost 0 bases and J lost 9, with 3 bases in between. This same sample was also taken into another study, of human thymus T cells. From that second work: Corrective cardiac operations yielded the resected thymus tissue. Thymic and blood repertoires seemed to show skewed V and J gene use. Thymic repertoires of unrelated individuals were reported in related research to overlap highly.

The rearrangement joins TRBV14 to TRBJ2-4; D is ambiguous. Source material: thymocytes. This receptor was obtained from a boy less than two years old with a congenital heart defect. This chain's CDR3 is CASSQDRIQYF. The CDR3 nucleotides are TGTGCCAGCAGCCAAGATCGCATTCAGTACTTC.